The sequence of this TCR beta chain was determined in a study of T cells in Graves' hyperthyroidism and ophthalmopathy. Study findings and constraints: Ophthalmopathy was distinguished from stable hyperthyroidism by 13 V-J signatures. Most clonotypes expanded in thyroid above 0.001 were likewise present in blood. Ophthalmopathy got predicted by the model a median around 6.6 months before its onset.

With a duration under 2 months, the hyperthyroidism was newly diagnosed in patients aged 18 to 65. Amplified TCR beta CDR3 regions came from RNA transcripts. HTBI primers were employed in a first-round RT-PCR of the TCR CDR3. TCRdb fed the multiplex PCR reads into MiXCR, producing one record per CDR3 protein. The table records around 580,000 distinct CDR3 sequences, approximately 16% of them present only once. Trimming took off 2 bases at V and 0 bases at J, with 10 bases between the two ends. The V gene's germline CDR1 is ENHRY and CDR2 SYGVKD. This CDR3 is built from 16 residues. About this clonotype: What it binds is not known.

What was sequenced was blood. The sequence was collected from a woman under 30 with Graves' hyperthyroidism. V is TRBV10-3 and J is TRBJ1-4, with unresolved D. CDR3 bases: TGTGCCATCAGTGAGCGACCAATGGCAACTAATGAAAAACTGTTTTTT. Encoded protein: CAISERPMATNEKLFF.